The source of this T cell receptor (beta chain) is a study of shared clonotypes between healthy human individuals. Study summary: Three plates were used per donor for CD4 naive, three for CD4 memory, two for CD8 naive and one for CD8 memory.

Study-level findings and limits: Only blood was sampled; tissue repertoires likely differ. Rarefaction showed that sequencing of sorted subsets was incomplete (despite large depth).

Comments on this clone: Its antigen is currently unknown.

CDR1 is MDHEN and CDR2 is SYDVKM in the germline V gene. CDR3 length: 15 amino acids. V lost 6 bases and J lost 3, with 16 bases in between. Some 29,000 T cell genomes (approximately 190 ng DNA) went into each sorted-subset replicate. Profiling relied on immunoSEQ multiplex PCR, and the TCRdb table lists in-frame clones only, not all of them. The sample consists of 950,000 to 1,300,000 clones, about 70% of them appearing once. Specimen: memory CD4+ T cells sorted from blood. As to subset: CD45RA-negative fraction. V is TRBV28 and J is TRBJ2-3, with a weak D call TRBD2 (6 bases). The receptor comes from a man between 18 and 35 years old in good health. The DNA for the CDR3 is TGTGCCAGCAGCTCCCCAGAGGGGAGGACAGATACGCAGTATTTT. Protein product: CASSSPEGRTDTQYF.